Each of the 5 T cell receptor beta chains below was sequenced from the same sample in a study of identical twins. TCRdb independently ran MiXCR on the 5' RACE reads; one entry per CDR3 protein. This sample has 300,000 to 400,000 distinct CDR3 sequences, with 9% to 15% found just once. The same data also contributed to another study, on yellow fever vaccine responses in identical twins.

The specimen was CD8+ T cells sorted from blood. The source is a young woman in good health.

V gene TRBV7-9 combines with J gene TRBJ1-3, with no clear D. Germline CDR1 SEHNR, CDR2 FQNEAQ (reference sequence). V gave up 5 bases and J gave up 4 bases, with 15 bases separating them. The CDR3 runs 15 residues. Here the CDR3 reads CASSGLSGAGNTIYF. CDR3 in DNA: TGTGCCAGCAGCGGGCTCTCGGGTGCGGGAAACACCATATATTTT.

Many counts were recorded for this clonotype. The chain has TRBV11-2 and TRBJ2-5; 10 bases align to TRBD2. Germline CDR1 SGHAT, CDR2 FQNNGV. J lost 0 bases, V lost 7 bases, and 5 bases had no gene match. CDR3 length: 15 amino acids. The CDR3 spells CASKGTSAYQETQYF. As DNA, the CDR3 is TGTGCCAGCAAGGGGACTAGCGCGTACCAAGAGACCCAGTACTTC.

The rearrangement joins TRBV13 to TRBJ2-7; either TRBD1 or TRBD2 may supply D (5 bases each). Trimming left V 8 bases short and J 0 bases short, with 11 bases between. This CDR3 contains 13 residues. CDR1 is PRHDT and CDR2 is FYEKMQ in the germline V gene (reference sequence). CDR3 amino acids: CASGAGISYEQYF. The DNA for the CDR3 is TGTGCCAGCGGGGCGGGTATCTCCTACGAGCAGTACTTC. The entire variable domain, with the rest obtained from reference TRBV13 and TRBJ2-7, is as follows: AAGVIQSPRHLIKEKRETATLKCYPIPRHDTVYWYQQGPGQDPQFLISFYEKMQSDKGSIPDRFSAQQFSDYHSELNMSSLELGDSALYFCASGAGISYEQYFGPGTRLTVT.

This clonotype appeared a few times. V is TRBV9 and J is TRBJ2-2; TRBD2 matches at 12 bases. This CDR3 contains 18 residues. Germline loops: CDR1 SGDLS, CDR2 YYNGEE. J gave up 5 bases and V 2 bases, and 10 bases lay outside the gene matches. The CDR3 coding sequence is TGTGCCAGCAGCGTCCCCAGACTAGCGGGAGAAGGTACCGGGGAGCTGTTTTTT. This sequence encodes CASSVPRLAGEGTGELFF.

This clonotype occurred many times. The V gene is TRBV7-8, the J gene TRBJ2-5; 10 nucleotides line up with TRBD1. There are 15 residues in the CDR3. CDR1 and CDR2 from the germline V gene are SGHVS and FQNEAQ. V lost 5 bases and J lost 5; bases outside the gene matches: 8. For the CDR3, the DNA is TGTGCCAGCAGCCCTCGACAGGGGGCATCGGAGACCCAGTACTTC. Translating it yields CASSPRQGASETQYF. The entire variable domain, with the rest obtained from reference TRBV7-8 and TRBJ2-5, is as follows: GAGVSQSPRYKVAKRGQDVALRCDPISGHVSLFWYQQALGQGPEFLTYFQNEAQLDKSGLPSDRFFAERPEGSVSTLKIQRTQQEDSAVYLCASSPRQGASETQYFGPGTRLLVL.